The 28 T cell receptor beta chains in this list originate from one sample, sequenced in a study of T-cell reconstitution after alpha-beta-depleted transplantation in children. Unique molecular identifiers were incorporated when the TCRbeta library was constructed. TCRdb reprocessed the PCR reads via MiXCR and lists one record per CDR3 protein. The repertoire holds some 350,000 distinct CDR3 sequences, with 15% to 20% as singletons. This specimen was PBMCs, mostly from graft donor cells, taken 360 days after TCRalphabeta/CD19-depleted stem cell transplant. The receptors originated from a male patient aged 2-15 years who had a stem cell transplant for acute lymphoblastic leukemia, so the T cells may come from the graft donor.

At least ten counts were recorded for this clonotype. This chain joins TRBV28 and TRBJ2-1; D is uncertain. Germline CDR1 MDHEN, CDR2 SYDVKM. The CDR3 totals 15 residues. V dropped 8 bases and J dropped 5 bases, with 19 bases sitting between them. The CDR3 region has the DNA TGTGCCAGCTCAAAGTGGGCTCGCCCGAACAATGAGCAGTTCTTC. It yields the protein CASSKWARPNNEQFF. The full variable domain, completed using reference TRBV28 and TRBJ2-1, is DVKVTQSSRYLVKRTGEKVFLECVQDMDHENMFWYRQDPGLGLRLIYFSYDVKMKEKGDIPEGYSVSREKKERFSLILESASTNQTSMYLCASSKWARPNNEQFFGPGTRLTVL.

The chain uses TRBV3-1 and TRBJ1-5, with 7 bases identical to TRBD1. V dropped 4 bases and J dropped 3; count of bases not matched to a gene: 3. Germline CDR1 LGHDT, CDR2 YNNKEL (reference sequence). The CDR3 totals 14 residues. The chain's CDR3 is CASSRDSINQPQHF. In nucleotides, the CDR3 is TGTGCCAGCAGCCGGGACAGCATCAATCAGCCCCAGCATTTT.

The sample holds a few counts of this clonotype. For the CDR3, the DNA is TGCGCCAGCAGCCGTCCTGGGGATACGCAGTATTTT. It yields the protein CASSRPGDTQYF. This sequence joins TRBV4-3 and TRBJ2-3; D not certain. The V gene's germline CDR1 is LGHNA and CDR2 YSLEER. Trimming shortened V by 4 bases and J by 6 bases, and 8 bases separated the two germline ends. The CDR3 is 12 residues long.

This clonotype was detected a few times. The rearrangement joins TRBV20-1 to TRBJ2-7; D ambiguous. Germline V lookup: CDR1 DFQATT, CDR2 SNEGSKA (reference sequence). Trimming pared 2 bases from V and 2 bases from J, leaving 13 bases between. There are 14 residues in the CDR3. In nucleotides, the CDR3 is TGCAGTGCTAGAAAAGCGACTCGGACCTACGAGCAGTACTTC. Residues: CSARKATRTYEQYF.

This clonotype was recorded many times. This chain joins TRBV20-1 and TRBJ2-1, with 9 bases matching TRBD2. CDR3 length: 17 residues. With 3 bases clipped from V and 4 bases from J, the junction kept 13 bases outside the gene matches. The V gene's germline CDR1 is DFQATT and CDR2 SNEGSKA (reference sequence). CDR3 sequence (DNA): TGCAGTGCTAGTCCTCGGCGGGAGGGCTATAGTTACAATGAGCAGTTCTTC. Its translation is CSASPRREGYSYNEQFF.

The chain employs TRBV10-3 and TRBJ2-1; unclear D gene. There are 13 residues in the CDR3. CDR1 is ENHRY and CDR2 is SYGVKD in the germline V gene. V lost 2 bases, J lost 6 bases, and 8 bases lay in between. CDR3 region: CAISERQTNEQFF. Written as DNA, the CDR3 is TGTGCCATCAGTGAGCGGCAGACCAATGAGCAGTTCTTC.

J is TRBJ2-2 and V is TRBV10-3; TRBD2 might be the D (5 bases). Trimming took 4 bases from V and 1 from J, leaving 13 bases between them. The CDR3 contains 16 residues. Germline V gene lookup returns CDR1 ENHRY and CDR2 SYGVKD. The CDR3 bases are TGTGCCATCAGTGGGCCTCAGGCGGGGAACACCGGGGAGCTGTTTTTT. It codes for CAISGPQAGNTGELFF.

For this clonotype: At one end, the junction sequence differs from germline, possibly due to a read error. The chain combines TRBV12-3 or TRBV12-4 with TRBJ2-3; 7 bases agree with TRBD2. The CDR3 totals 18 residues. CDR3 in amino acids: CASTLLFLAEGGTDRQYF. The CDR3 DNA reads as TGTGCCAGCACTTTACTGTTCCTAGCGGAGGGAGGCACAGATAGGCAGTATTTT.

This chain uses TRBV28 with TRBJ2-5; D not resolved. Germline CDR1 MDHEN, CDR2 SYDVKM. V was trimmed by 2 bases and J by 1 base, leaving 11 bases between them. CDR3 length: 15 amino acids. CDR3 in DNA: TGTGCCAGCAGTTTACCAGGAGTGATCCAAGAGACCCAGTACTTC. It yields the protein CASSLPGVIQETQYF. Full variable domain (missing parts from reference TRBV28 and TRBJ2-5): DVKVTQSSRYLVKRTGEKVFLECVQDMDHENMFWYRQDPGLGLRLIYFSYDVKMKEKGDIPEGYSVSREKKERFSLILESASTNQTSMYLCASSLPGVIQETQYFGPGTRLLVL.

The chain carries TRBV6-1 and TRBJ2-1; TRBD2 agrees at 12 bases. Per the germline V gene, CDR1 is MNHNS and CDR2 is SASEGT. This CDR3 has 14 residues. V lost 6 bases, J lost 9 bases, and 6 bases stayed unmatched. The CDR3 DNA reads TGTGCCAGCAGGCAACTAGCGGGAGGAGGTGAGCAGTTCTTC. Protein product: CASRQLAGGGEQFF.

Here the CDR3 DNA reads TGTGCCAGCAAATTACTTGCAGGGAACGAGCAGTACTTC. This sequence encodes CASKLLAGNEQYF. V gene TRBV6-2 or TRBV6-3 combines with J gene TRBJ2-7, with D perhaps matching TRBD1 (5 bases). The CDR3 runs 13 residues. CDR1 and CDR2 from the germline V gene are MNHEY and SVGEGT. The germline V and J ends were trimmed by 7 bases and 5 bases, with 15 bases remaining between them.

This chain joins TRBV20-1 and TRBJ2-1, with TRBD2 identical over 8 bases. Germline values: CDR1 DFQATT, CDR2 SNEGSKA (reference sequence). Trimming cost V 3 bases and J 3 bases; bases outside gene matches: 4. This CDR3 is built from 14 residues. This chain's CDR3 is CSASKGLGYNEQFF. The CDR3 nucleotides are TGCAGTGCTAGCAAGGGACTAGGCTACAATGAGCAGTTCTTC.

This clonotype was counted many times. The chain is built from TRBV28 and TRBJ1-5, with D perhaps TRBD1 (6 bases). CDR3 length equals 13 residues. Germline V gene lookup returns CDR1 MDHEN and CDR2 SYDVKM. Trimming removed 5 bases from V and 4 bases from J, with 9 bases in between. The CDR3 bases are TGTGCCAGCAGTCCAAGGGGGAATCAGCCCCAGCATTTT. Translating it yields CASSPRGNQPQHF.

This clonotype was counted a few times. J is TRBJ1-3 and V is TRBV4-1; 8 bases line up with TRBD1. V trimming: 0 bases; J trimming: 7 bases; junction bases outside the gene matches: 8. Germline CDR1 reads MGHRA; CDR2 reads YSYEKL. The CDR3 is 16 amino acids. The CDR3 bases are TGCGCCAGCAGCCAAGATTTGGACAGGGAGAGCAACACCATATATTTT. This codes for CASSQDLDRESNTIYF.

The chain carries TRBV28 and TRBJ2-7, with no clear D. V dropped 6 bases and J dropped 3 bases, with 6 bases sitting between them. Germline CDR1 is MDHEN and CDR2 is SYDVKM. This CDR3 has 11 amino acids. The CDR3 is CASSKYYEQYF. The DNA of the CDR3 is TGTGCCAGCAGCAAATACTACGAGCAGTACTTC. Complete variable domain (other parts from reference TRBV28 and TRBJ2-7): DVKVTQSSRYLVKRTGEKVFLECVQDMDHENMFWYRQDPGLGLRLIYFSYDVKMKEKGDIPEGYSVSREKKERFSLILESASTNQTSMYLCASSKYYEQYFGPGTRLTVT.

The CDR3 coding sequence is TGCAGCGTTGAACTAGCGGGGGCAGATACGCAGTATTTT. This gives the protein CSVELAGADTQYF. The chain employs TRBV29-1 and TRBJ2-3; 10 bases align to TRBD2. V trimming: 2 bases; J trimming: 4 bases; junction bases outside the gene matches: 0. The CDR3 spans 13 residues. CDR1 is SQVTM, CDR2 ANQGSEA, per germline.

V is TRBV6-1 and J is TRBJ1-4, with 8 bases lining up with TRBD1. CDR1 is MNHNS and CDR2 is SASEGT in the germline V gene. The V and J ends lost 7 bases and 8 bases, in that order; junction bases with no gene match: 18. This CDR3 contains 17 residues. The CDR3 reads CASIDRGRLIADEKLFF. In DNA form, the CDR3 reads TGTGCCAGCATAGACAGGGGTCGCCTAATAGCGGACGAAAAACTGTTTTTT.

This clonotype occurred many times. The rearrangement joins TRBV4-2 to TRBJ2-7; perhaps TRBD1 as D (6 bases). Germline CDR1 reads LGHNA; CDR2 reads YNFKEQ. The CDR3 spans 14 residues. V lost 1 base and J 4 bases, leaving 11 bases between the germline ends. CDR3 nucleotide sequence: TGTGCCAGCAGCCAAGCCCCGGACAGATACGAGCAGTACTTC. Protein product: CASSQAPDRYEQYF.

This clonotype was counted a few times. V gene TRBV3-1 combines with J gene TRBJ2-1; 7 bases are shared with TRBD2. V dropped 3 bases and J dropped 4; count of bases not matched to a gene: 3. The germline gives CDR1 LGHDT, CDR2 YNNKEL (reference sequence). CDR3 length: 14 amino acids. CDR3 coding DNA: TGTGCCAGCAGCCAGGCTAGCGGATACAATGAGCAGTTCTTC. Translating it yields CASSQASGYNEQFF.

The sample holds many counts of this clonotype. DNA for the CDR3: TGTGCCAGCAGCTCGACAGGGAAAAACATTCAGTACTTC. This codes for CASSSTGKNIQYF. This chain uses TRBV7-9 with TRBJ2-4, with 7 bases matching TRBD1. This CDR3 has 13 residues. Germline V CDR1 and CDR2: SEHNR, FQNEAQ (reference sequence). With V trimmed by 4 bases and J by 4 bases, 1 base remained unmatched.

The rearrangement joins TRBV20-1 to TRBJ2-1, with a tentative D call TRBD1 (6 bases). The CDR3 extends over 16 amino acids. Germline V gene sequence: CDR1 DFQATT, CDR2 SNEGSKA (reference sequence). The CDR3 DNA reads TGCAGCCTCAGTAACTACAGGGCAGGCTCCTACAATGAGCAGTTCTTC. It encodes CSLSNYRAGSYNEQFF.

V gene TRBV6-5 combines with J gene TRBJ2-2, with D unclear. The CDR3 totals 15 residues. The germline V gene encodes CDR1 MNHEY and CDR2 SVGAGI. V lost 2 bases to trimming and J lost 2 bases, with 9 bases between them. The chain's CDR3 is CASSYRERNTGELFF. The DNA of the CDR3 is TGTGCCAGCAGTTACCGCGAACGTAACACCGGGGAGCTGTTTTTT.

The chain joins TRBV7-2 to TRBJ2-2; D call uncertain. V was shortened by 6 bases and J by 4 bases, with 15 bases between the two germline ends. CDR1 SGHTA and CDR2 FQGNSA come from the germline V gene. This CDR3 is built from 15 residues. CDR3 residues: CASSLYVDSTGELFF. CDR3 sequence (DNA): TGTGCCAGCAGTTTATACGTCGATTCCACCGGGGAGCTGTTTTTT.

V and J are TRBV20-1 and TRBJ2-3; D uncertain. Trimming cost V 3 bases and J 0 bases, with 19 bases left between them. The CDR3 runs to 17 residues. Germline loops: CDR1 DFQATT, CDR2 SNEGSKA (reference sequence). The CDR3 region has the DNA TGCAGTGCTAGTAAACCCCGGCAGGCCTCTAGCACAGATACGCAGTATTTT. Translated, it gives CSASKPRQASSTDTQYF.

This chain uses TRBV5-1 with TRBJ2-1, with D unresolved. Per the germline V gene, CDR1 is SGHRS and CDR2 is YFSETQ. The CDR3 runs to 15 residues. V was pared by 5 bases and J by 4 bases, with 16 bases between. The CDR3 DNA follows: TGCGCCAGCAGACCCGTTTGGGGAAGGTACAATGAGCAGTTCTTC. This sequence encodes CASRPVWGRYNEQFF.

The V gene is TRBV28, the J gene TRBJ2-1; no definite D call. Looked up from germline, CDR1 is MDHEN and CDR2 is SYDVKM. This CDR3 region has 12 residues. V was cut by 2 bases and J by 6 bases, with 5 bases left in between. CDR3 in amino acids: CASSLLSNEQFF. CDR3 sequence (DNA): TGTGCCAGCAGTTTACTTAGCAATGAGCAGTTCTTC.

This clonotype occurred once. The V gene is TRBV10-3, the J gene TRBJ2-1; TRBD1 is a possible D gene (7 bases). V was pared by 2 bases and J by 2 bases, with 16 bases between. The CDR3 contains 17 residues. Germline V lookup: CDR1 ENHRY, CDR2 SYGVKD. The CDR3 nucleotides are TGTGCCATCAGTGAGCAACCGGGAGACAGGGCCTACAATGAGCAGTTCTTC. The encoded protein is CAISEQPGDRAYNEQFF.

As DNA, the CDR3 is TGTGCCAGCAGTGTTGACAATGAGCAGTTCTTC. It specifies CASSVDNEQFF. The chain recombines TRBV2 with TRBJ2-1; no clear D. V dropped 4 bases and J dropped 5 bases, with 3 bases sitting between them. Germline V gene lookup returns CDR1 SNHLY and CDR2 FYNNEI. CDR3 length equals 11 residues.